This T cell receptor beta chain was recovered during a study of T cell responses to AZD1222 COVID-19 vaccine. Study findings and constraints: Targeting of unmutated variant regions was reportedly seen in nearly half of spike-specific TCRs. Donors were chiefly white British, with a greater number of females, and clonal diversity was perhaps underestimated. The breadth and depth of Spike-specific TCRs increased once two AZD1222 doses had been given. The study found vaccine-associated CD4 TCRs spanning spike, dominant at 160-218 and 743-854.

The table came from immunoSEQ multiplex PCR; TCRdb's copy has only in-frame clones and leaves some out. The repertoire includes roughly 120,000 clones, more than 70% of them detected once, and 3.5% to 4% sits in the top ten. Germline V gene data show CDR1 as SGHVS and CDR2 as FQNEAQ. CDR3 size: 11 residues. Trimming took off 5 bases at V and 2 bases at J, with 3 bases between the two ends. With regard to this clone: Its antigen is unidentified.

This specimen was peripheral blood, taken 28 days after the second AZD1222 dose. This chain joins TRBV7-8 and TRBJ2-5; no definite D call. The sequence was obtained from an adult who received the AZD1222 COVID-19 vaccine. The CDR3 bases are TGTGCCAGCAGCCTACAAGAGACCCAGTACTTC. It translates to CASSLQETQYF.